These 15 T cell receptor beta chains were sequenced from one sample in a study of blood T cell repertoires in COVID-19. Sequencing was performed with immunoSEQ multiplex PCR; in TCRdb, only in-frame clones are kept and a portion is missing. The sample yields 180,000 or so clones, around 80% seen once. Source material: PBMCs or T cells enriched from blood (not recorded which). These receptors all come from a man in his fifties who had recovered from COVID-19.

The gene calls are TRBV19 and TRBJ2-5; 7 bases fit TRBD2. V trimming: 7 bases; J trimming: 6 bases; junction bases outside the gene matches: 14. The CDR3 loop spans 15 amino acids. Germline assignment: CDR1 LNHDA and CDR2 SQIVND (reference sequence). This CDR3 is CASNEPGGGEKTQYF. The CDR3, as DNA: TGTGCCAGTAATGAACCCGGCGGGGGTGAAAAGACCCAGTACTTC.

In this sample, this clone turned up many times. The chain couples TRBV10-1 to TRBJ2-1; TRBD2 is a possible D gene (6 bases). The CDR3 runs to 17 residues. The ends were cut back, 3 bases at V and 5 bases at J, with 20 bases in the middle. CDR1 and CDR2 from the germline V gene are WNHNN and SYGVQD (reference sequence). The CDR3 region is CASSDNPGLAQNNEQFF. The CDR3, as DNA: TGCGCCAGCAGTGACAATCCGGGCCTAGCGCAGAACAATGAGCAGTTCTTC.

The chain joins TRBV4-1 to TRBJ1-2; D uncertain. Germline lookup yields CDR1 MGHRA and CDR2 YSYEKL. With 0 bases removed from V and 4 bases from J, the gap between germline ends came to 9 bases. The CDR3 is made up of 14 amino acids. CDR3 in amino acids: CASSQDRLSYGYTF. In DNA, the CDR3 is TGCGCCAGCAGCCAAGATCGACTGTCCTATGGCTACACCTTC.

This clone was counted between two and nine times. The chain carries TRBV3-1 (or the pseudogene TRBV3-2) and TRBJ1-1; no definite D call. Germline V gene sequence: CDR1 LGHDT, CDR2 YNNKEL (reference sequence). With 0 bases removed from V and 2 bases from J, the gap between germline ends came to 7 bases. The CDR3 runs to 14 residues. CDR3 bases: TGTGCCAGCAGCCAAGAACAGCCAAACACTGAAGCTTTCTTT. Protein product: CASSQEQPNTEAFF.

The CDR3 protein is CATGQVGNTEAFF. The DNA for the CDR3 is TGTGCCACAGGACAGGTCGGGAACACTGAAGCTTTCTTT. This rearrangement joins TRBV10-3 to TRBJ1-1; TRBD1 matches 7 bases. Trimming took 10 bases from V and 1 from J; bases not matched to a gene: 6. In germline, CDR1 is ENHRY, CDR2 SYGVKD. This CDR3 has 13 amino acids.

The CDR3 coding sequence is TGTGCCAGCAGCGTAGTCCCAAACATGGAAGCTTTCTTT. Residues: CASSVVPNMEAFF. This chain uses TRBV9 with TRBJ1-1; no firm D call. This CDR3 has 13 residues. Germline V gene lookup returns CDR1 SGDLS and CDR2 YYNGEE. V shed 0 bases and J shed 8 bases, with 11 bases lying between them. The variable domain in full, completed from reference TRBV9 and TRBJ1-1, reads DSGVTQTPKHLITATGQRVTLRCSPRSGDLSVYWYQQSLDQGLQFLIQYYNGEERAKGNILERFSAQQFPDLHSELNLSSLELGDSALYFCASSVVPNMEAFFGQGTRLTVV.

V usage is TRBV11-2 and J usage is TRBJ1-3; a weak D match, TRBD1 (5 bases). Germline CDR1 and CDR2: SGHAT and FQNNGV. There are 14 residues in the CDR3. Trimming pared 5 bases from V and 4 bases from J, leaving 12 bases between. CDR3 in DNA: TGTGCCAGCAGCCAAAGCGGGACGGGAAACACCATATATTTT. Encoded protein: CASSQSGTGNTIYF.

The J gene is TRBJ1-6, the V gene TRBV2, with 11 bases lining up with TRBD1. After removal of 4 bases from V and 13 bases from J, the junction contained 6 bases not matched to a gene. There are 14 residues in the CDR3. Germline-derived CDR1 and CDR2 are SNHLY and FYNNEI. The CDR3 DNA is TGTGCCAGCAGTGGGGGACAGGGGGTATTTCCCCTCCACTTT. Protein product: CASSGGQGVFPLHF.

This chain links TRBV3-1 (or the pseudogene TRBV3-2) with TRBJ1-5; D unclear. The CDR3 runs 15 residues. CDR1 is LGHDT, CDR2 YNNKEL, per germline (reference sequence). Trimming took 1 base from V and 1 from J, leaving 8 bases between them. The CDR3: CASSQGSGSNQPQHF. The CDR3, as DNA: TGTGCCAGCAGCCAAGGATCCGGGAGCAATCAGCCCCAGCATTTT.

This chain uses TRBV5-8 with TRBJ1-3; TRBD1 matches at 10 bases. There are 16 residues in the CDR3. The V segment lost 2 bases and the J segment 4 bases; nucleotides outside the gene matches: 6. Germline CDR1 is SGHTS and CDR2 is YDEGEE. The CDR3 DNA reads as TGTGCCAGCAGCTTCCGACAGGGGGCAGGAGGAAACACCATATATTTT. Translation gives CASSFRQGAGGNTIYF.

The chain uses TRBV6-1 and TRBJ2-3; 12 bases align to TRBD2. In germline, CDR1 is MNHNS, CDR2 SASEGT. J was trimmed by 3 bases and V by 1 base; bases with no gene match: 2. The CDR3 spans 16 residues. The CDR3 sequence: CASSEGTSGATDTQYF. CDR3 bases: TGTGCCAGCAGTGAAGGGACTAGCGGGGCGACAGATACGCAGTATTTT.

Only a few counts were recorded for this clone. The chain recombines TRBV5-1 with TRBJ2-7; TRBD2 might be the D (5 bases). V dropped 3 bases and J dropped 0 bases, with 7 bases sitting between them. CDR1 is SGHRS and CDR2 is YFSETQ in the germline V gene. The CDR3 has 13 amino acids. The CDR3 DNA follows: TGCGCCAGCAGCTCGGGGTCCTCCTACGAGCAGTACTTC. This sequence encodes CASSSGSSYEQYF.

The V and J genes are TRBV10-3 and TRBJ2-5; 9 bases fit TRBD1. V dropped 6 bases and J dropped 5; count of bases not matched to a gene: 7. Germline V gene data show CDR1 as ENHRY and CDR2 as SYGVKD. The CDR3 loop spans 14 amino acids. In DNA form, the CDR3 reads TGTGCCATCAGCCCGACAGGGGGAGTGGAGACCCAGTACTTC. Translation gives CAISPTGGVETQYF.

The chain combines TRBV29-1 with TRBJ2-7; D might be TRBD1 (6 bases). Trimming left V 3 bases short and J 6 bases short, with 9 bases between. The CDR3 is 11 residues long. The germline gives CDR1 SQVTM, CDR2 ANQGSEA. CDR3 coding DNA: TGCAGCGTTGACGTCAGGGGCGAGCAGTACTTC. It codes for CSVDVRGEQYF.

J is TRBJ1-4 and V is TRBV30; D gene unclear. Germline assignment: CDR1 GTSNPN and CDR2 SVGIG (reference sequence). CDR3 length: 14 amino acids. Trimming took 3 bases from V and 7 from J, leaving 15 bases between them. For the CDR3, the DNA is TGTGCCTGGAGCGCATTGGGTGGCGGTGAAAAACTGTTTTTT. It codes for CAWSALGGGEKLFF.